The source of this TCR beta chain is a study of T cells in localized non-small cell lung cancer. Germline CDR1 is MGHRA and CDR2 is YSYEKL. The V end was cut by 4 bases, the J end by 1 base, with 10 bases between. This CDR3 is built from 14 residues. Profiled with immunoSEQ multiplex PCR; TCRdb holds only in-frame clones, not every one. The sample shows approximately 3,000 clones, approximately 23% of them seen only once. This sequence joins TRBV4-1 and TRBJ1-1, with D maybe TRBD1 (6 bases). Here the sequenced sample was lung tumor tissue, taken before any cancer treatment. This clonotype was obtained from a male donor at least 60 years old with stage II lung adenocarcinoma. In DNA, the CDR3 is TGCGCCAGCAGCCCAGAGGGGGGGAACACTGAAGCTTTCTTT. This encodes CASSPEGGNTEAFF.